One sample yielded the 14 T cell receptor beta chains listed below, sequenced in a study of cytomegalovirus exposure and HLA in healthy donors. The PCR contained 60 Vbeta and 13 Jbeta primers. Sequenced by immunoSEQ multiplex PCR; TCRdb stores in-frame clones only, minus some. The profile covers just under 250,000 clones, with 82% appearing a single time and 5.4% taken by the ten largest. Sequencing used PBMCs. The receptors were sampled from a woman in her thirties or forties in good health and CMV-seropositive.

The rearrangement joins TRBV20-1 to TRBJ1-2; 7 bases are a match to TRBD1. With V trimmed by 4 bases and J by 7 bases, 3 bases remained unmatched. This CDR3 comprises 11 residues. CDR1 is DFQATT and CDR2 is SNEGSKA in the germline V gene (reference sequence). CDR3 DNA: TGCAGTGCTACCCGACAGGGTGGCTACACCTTC. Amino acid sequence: CSATRQGGYTF.

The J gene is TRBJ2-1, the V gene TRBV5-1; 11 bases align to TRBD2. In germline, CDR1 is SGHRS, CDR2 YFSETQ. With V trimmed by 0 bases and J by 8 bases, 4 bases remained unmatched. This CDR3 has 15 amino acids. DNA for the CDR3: TGCGCCAGCAGCTTGGCCCTAGCGGGGGGTGATGAGCAGTTCTTC. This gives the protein CASSLALAGGDEQFF.

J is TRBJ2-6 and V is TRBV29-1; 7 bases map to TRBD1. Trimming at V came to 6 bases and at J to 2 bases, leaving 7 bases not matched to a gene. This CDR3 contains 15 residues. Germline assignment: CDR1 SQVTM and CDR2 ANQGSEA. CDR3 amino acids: CSVDLTGTGANVLTF. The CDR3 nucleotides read TGCAGCGTCGACCTGACAGGGACTGGGGCCAACGTCCTGACTTTC.

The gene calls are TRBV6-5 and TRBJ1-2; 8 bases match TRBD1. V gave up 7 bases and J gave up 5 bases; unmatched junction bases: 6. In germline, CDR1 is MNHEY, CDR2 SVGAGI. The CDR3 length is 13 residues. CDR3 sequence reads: CASTRDRFYGYTF. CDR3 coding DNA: TGTGCCAGCACCCGGGACAGGTTTTATGGCTACACCTTC.

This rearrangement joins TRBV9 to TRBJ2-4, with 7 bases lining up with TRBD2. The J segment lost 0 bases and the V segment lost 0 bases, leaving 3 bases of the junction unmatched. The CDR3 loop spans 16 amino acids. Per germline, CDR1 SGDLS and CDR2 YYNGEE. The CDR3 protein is CASSVGASGAKNIQYF. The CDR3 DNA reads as TGTGCCAGCAGCGTAGGGGCTAGCGGAGCCAAAAACATTCAGTACTTC. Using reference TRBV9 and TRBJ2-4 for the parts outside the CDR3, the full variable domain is DSGVTQTPKHLITATGQRVTLRCSPRSGDLSVYWYQQSLDQGLQFLIQYYNGEERAKGNILERFSAQQFPDLHSELNLSSLELGDSALYFCASSVGASGAKNIQYFGAGTRLSVL.

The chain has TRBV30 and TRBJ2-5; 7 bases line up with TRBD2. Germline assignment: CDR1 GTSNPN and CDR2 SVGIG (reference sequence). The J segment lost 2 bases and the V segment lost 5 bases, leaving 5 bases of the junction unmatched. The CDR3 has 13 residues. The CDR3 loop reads CAWVGGDQETQYF. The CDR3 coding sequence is TGTGCCTGGGTGGGAGGGGATCAAGAGACCCAGTACTTC. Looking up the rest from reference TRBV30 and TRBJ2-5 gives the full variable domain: SQTIHQWPATLVQPVGSPLSLECTVEGTSNPNLYWYRQAAGRGLQLLFYSVGIGQISSEVPQNLSASRPQDRQFILSSKKLLLSDSGFYLCAWVGGDQETQYFGPGTRLLVL.

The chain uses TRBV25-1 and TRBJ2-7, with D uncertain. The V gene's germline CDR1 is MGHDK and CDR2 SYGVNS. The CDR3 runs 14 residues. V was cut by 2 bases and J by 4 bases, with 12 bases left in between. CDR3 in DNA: TGTGCCAGCAGTGAACGTCTTCCCGGGTACGAGCAGTACTTC. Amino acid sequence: CASSERLPGYEQYF.

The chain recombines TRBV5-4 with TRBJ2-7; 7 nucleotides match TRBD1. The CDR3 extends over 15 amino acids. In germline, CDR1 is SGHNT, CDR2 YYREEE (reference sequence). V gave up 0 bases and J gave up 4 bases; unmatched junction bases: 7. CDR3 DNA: TGTGCCAGCAGCTTGGGTAGGGGACAGACTTACGAGCAGTACTTC. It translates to CASSLGRGQTYEQYF.

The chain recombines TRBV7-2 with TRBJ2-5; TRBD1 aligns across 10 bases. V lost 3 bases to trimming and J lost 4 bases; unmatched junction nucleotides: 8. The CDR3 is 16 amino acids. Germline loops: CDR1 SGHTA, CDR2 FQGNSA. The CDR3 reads CASSFTTGQGTETQYF. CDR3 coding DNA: TGTGCCAGCAGCTTTACCACGGGACAGGGGACAGAGACCCAGTACTTC.

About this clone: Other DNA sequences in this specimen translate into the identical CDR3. The CDR3 sequence is CASSPGTANTGELFF. CDR3 bases: TGCGCCAGCAGCCCCGGGACAGCTAACACCGGGGAGCTGTTTTTT. The genes are TRBV5-1 and TRBJ2-2; 7 bases align to TRBD1. Trimming took 4 bases from V and 2 from J; bases not matched to a gene: 5. Germline CDR1 is SGHRS and CDR2 is YFSETQ. The CDR3 has 15 amino acids.

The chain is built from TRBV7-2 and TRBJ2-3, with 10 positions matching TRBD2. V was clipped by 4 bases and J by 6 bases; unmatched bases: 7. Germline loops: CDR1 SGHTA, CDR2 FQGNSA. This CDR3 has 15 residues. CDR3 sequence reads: CASSSQTSGYDTQYF. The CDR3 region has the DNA TGTGCCAGCAGCTCCCAGACTAGCGGGTATGATACGCAGTATTTT.

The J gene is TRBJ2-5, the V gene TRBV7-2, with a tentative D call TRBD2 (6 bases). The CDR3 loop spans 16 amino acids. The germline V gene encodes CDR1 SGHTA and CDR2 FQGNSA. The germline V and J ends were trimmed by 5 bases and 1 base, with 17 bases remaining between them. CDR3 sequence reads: CASSRYGSGVQETQYF. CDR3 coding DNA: TGTGCCAGCAGCCGATACGGTAGCGGAGTCCAAGAGACCCAGTACTTC.

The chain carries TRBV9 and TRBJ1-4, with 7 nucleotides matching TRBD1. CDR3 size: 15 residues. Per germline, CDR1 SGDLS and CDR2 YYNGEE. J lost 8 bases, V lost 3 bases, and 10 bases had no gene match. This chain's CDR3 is CASSEEDRLTEKLFF. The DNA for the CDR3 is TGTGCCAGCAGCGAGGAGGACAGGCTGACAGAAAAACTGTTTTTT.

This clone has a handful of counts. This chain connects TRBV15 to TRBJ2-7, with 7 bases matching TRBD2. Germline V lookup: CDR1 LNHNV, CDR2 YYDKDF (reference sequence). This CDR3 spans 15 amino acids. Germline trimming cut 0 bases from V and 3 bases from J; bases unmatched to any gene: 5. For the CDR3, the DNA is TGTGCCACCAGCAGAGAAGGCGGGGGAAACTACGAGCAGTACTTC. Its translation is CATSREGGGNYEQYF. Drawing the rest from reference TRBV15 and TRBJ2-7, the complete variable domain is DAMVIQNPRYQVTQFGKPVTLSCSQTLNHNVMYWYQQKSSQAPKLLFHYYDKDFNNEADTPDNFQSRRPNTSFCFLDIRSPGLGDTAMYLCATSREGGGNYEQYFGPGTRLTVT.